This T cell receptor (beta chain) emerged from a study of blood T cells in healthy people across ages. The overall study: The capture of about one barcoded beta molecule per two T cells was achieved by template switching.

Drawing of peripheral blood yielded 7.5 to 10 milliliters from each donor. Primed by a sample-barcoded 5' primer and a J-beta primer mix, a second PCR proceeded for 7 to 11 cycles. Each cDNA was tagged by a template-switch adaptor containing 12 random nucleotides. TCRdb redid the calling of the 5' RACE reads with MiXCR, one entry per CDR3 protein. The sample has roughly 500,000 distinct CDR3 sequences, 25% to 30% seen once. This clonotype was seen a few times. What it binds is unknown. Overall study findings and caveats: Donor CMV status, an unknown factor, possibly confounded changes in expanded clonotypes.

V lost 5 bases to trimming and J lost 4 bases; unmatched junction nucleotides: 5. Per the germline V gene, CDR1 is SGHTA and CDR2 is FQGNSA. The CDR3 consists of 16 residues. This chain connects TRBV7-2 to TRBJ2-2, with 12 bases that match TRBD2. This sequence originates from a woman in her seventies in good health. Sequenced sample: blood. The CDR3 here is CASSPGTSGLTGELFF. DNA for the CDR3: TGTGCCAGCAGCCCGGGGACTAGCGGGCTCACCGGGGAGCTGTTTTTT.